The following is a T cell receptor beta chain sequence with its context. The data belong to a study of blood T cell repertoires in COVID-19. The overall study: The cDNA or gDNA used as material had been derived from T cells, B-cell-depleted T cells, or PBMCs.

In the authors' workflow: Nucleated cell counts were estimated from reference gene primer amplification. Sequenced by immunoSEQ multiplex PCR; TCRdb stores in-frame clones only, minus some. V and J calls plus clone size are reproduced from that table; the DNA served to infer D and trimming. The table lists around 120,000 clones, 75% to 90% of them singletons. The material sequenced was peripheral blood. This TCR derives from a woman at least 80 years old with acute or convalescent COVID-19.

The CDR3 here is CASSGRARDTQYF. Written as DNA, the CDR3 is TGTGCCAGCAGTGGCAGGGCTAGGGATACGCAGTATTTT. The chain joins TRBV2 to TRBJ2-3, with a possible D match to TRBD1 (5 bases). Germline V CDR1 and CDR2: SNHLY, FYNNEI. CDR3 length equals 13 residues. V lost 4 bases and J lost 6, with 11 bases in between.